The rows below give T cell receptor beta chains drawn from one sample of a study of OX40 agonist ivuxolimab in advanced cancers. The repertoire was sequenced with immunoSEQ multiplex PCR; TCRdb's copy has only in-frame clones and lacks some. The data show 50,000 or so clones, approximately 90% seen once. The specimen comprised CD4+ or CD8+ T cells sorted from blood, sampled in a trial of the OX40 agonist ivuxolimab. These receptors were obtained from an adult with an advanced solid tumor such as melanoma, head and neck, liver or kidney cancer. The CDR3 runs from the conserved cysteine through the conserved F or W. A D gene is named only where the DNA matches it firmly. Clone size is stated in some rows and not others, as once, few, many or a class when expanded.

>TRBV7-9|NA|TRBJ2-3|TRBD1
TGTGCCAGCAGCTTTCGGACAGGGGTTATAGATACGCAGTATTTT
CASSFRTGVIDTQYF
>TRBV2|NA|TRBJ2-7|NA
TGTGCCAGCAGTATCGACCCAGGGAGCGTCTACGAGCAGTACTTC
CASSIDPGSVYEQYF
>TRBV7-6|NA|TRBJ1-1|NA
TGTGCCAGCAGCTTAGGCGGAGAGTTTAGTACTGAAGCTTTCTTT
CASSLGGEFSTEAFF
>TRBV5-4|NA|TRBJ1-1|TRBD1
TGTGCCAGCAGCTTGGGGACAGGGCTTGGGACTGAAGCTTTCTTT
CASSLGTGLGTEAFF
>TRBV11-2|NA|TRBJ1-1|NA
TGTGCCAGCAGCGGGGACACGAACACTGAAGCTTTCTTT
CASSGDTNTEAFF
>TRBV27|NA|TRBJ2-3|TRBD2
TGTGCCAGCAGTGTACTAGCGGGGAACACAGATACGCAGTATTTT
CASSVLAGNTDTQYF
>TRBV7-9|once|TRBJ1-6|NA
TGTGCCAGCAGCTCAAAAGTCGGGGTGAGCTCCTATAATTCACCCCTCCACTTT
CASSSKVGVSSYNSPLHF
>TRBV7-2|NA|TRBJ1-2|TRBD1
TGTGCCAGCAGCTTCGGACAGGGAGGGTATGGCTACACCTTC
CASSFGQGGYGYTF
>TRBV29-1|NA|TRBJ1-4|NA
TGCAGCGGTACAGTTGATGAAAAACTGTTTTTT
CSGTVDEKLFF
>TRBV27|NA|TRBJ2-5|NA
TGTGCCAGCAGTGCGAACCCGTCAGGAGGAGTCTCAAAGGAGACCCAGTACTTC
CASSANPSGGVSKETQYF
>TRBV9|NA|TRBJ1-1|TRBD1
TGTGCCAGCAGCGGGACCGGACAGGGCCCTGAAGCTTTCTTT
CASSGTGQGPEAFF
>TRBV19|NA|TRBJ1-5|NA
TGTGCCAGTAGTATACGGGGCGGGCCGGCCCCCAATCAGCCCCAGCATTTT
CASSIRGGPAPNQPQHF
>TRBV9|NA|TRBJ2-7|TRBD2
TGTGCCAGCAGCGCCTCTTCAGGGGGACTAGCGGTCTACGAGCAGTACTTC
CASSASSGGLAVYEQYF
>TRBV27|once|TRBJ2-5|TRBD1
TGTGCCAGCAGTTTTACAGGGGGGATTCAAGAGACCCAGTACTTC
CASSFTGGIQETQYF
>TRBV6-1|NA|TRBJ1-1|NA
TGTGCCAGCAGTGAAGTTGGGAGGGTCAACACTGAAGCTTTCTTT
CASSEVGRVNTEAFF
>TRBV28|NA|TRBJ1-2|NA
TGTGCCAGCATCCTACAGGGAGCTAACTATGGCTACACCTTC
CASILQGANYGYTF
>TRBV7-9|NA|TRBJ2-7|NA
TGTGCCAGCAGCACGGTGGGGACGGCCAGCTCCTACGAGCAGTACTTC
CASSTVGTASSYEQYF
>TRBV29-1|once|TRBJ1-2|TRBD1
TGCAGCGTTGAGGGGATGGACAGGGACCTTTTCTATGGCTACACCTTC
CSVEGMDRDLFYGYTF
>TRBV27|NA|TRBJ2-7|NA
TGTGCCAGCAGTCCGACCGGGCCATCCTACGAGCAGTACTTC
CASSPTGPSYEQYF
>TRBV2|NA|TRBJ1-1|NA
TGTGCCAGCAGAAGAGTCGAGTCAATTCCTGAAGCTTTCTTT
CASRRVESIPEAFF
>TRBV28|NA|TRBJ2-7|NA
TGTGCCAGCAGCTTCAGGGGGGCTCGCTCCTACGAGCAGTACTTC
CASSFRGARSYEQYF
>TRBV7-9|NA|TRBJ2-5|TRBD2
TGTGCCAGCAGCTCACTACTAGCGGGAGACCCGGTGGGCCAGTACTTC
CASSSLLAGDPVGQYF
>TRBV15|NA|TRBJ2-7|NA
TGTGCCACCAGCTGGGCCGGCAACTACGAGCAGTACTTC
CATSWAGNYEQYF
>TRBV4-1|few|TRBJ1-4|NA
TGCGCCAGCAGCCACTCGACAGGCCTGGAACTGTTTTTT
CASSHSTGLELFF
>TRBV2|NA|TRBJ1-2|TRBD1
TGTGCCAGCAGTGGGACAGGGATAGGCTATGGCTACACCTTC
CASSGTGIGYGYTF
>TRBV7-6|NA|TRBJ2-3|NA
TGTGCCAGCAGCTTAGAAGTAGGGGCAGATACGCAGTATTTT
CASSLEVGADTQYF
>TRBV9|NA|TRBJ2-7|TRBD1
TGTGCCAGCAGCCCCTTTCATGGGACAGGAGACGAGCAGTACTTC
CASSPFHGTGDEQYF
>TRBV7-9|NA|TRBJ2-2|NA
TGTGCCAGCAGCTCCCGGACTACCTCGAACACCGGGGAGCTGTTTTTT
CASSSRTTSNTGELFF
>TRBV28|NA|TRBJ2-2|NA
TGTGCCAGCATAGATTGGACCGGGGAGCTGTTTTTT
CASIDWTGELFF
>TRBV5-6|NA|TRBJ2-1|NA
TGTGCCAGCAGCTTGGGCGGTGATGGGTATGAGCAGTTCTTC
CASSLGGDGYEQFF
>TRBV6-1|NA|TRBJ2-7|TRBD2
TGTGCCAGCAGTGAAGCTCCCACTAGCGGGGGGGCCTTCGACGAGCAGTACTTC
CASSEAPTSGGAFDEQYF
>TRBV28|NA|TRBJ2-7|NA
TGTGCCAGCGGAATCCGTGGGTGGGGGGTCCACGAGCAGTACTTC
CASGIRGWGVHEQYF
>TRBV10-3|NA|TRBJ1-1|NA
TGTGCCATCAGTGCCGGCAGGGGAGACACTGAAGCTTTCTTT
CAISAGRGDTEAFF
>TRBV27|NA|TRBJ1-1|NA
TGTGCCAGCAGTTTTGGGTCGGGGAACACTGAAGCTTTCTTT
CASSFGSGNTEAFF
>TRBV4-3|once|TRBJ2-3|TRBD1
TGCGCCAGCAGCTTGACAGGGGAGTTTTTTGCAGATACGCAGTATTTT
CASSLTGEFFADTQYF
>TRBV6-6|NA|TRBJ1-1|NA
TGTGCCAGCAGTCCCGGGGGGGAGACTGAAGCTTTCTTT
CASSPGGETEAFF
>TRBV4-3|NA|TRBJ1-1|NA
TGCGCCAGCAGCCAAGATCTTAGGGATACTGAAGCTTTCTTT
CASSQDLRDTEAFF
>TRBV4-3|NA|TRBJ1-1|TRBD1
TGCGCCAGCAGCTCACAGGGGGCTGGCACTGAAGCTTTCTTT
CASSSQGAGTEAFF
>TRBV7-9|NA|TRBJ2-1|TRBD2
TGTGCCAGCAGAACCAGACTAGCGGGGAATGAGCAGTTCTTC
CASRTRLAGNEQFF
>TRBV30|NA|TRBJ2-7|NA
TGTGCCTGGAGGGACATCTACGAGCAGTACTTC
CAWRDIYEQYF
>TRBV4-3|NA|TRBJ2-7|TRBD1
TGCGCCAGCAGCCAAGATTATGGAGACAGGGGGCTGAACGAGCAGTACTTC
CASSQDYGDRGLNEQYF
>TRBV9|NA|TRBJ2-7|NA
TGTGCCAGCAGCGTAGCTCCAGGCCCCTACGAGCAGTACTTC
CASSVAPGPYEQYF
>TRBV5-5|NA|TRBJ1-1|NA
TGTGCCAGCAGCTTGGAAGAGATTGGGGCTGAAGCTTTCTTT
CASSLEEIGAEAFF
>TRBV7-9|once|TRBJ1-4|NA
TGTGCCAGCAGCTCTCCTACAGGGTTCGATGAAAAACTGTTTTTT
CASSSPTGFDEKLFF
>TRBV6-4|NA|TRBJ2-2|TRBD2
TGTGCCAGCAGTGACTCTGGCGGGAGTGGCACCGGGGAGCTGTTTTTT
CASSDSGGSGTGELFF
>TRBV27|NA|TRBJ2-1|TRBD2
TGTGCCAGCACACAGGCGGGAGCCTACAATGAGCAGTTCTTC
CASTQAGAYNEQFF
>TRBV4-3|NA|TRBJ2-7|NA
TGCGCCAGCAGCCAAGTACAGGGCCCTGTCTACGAGCAGTACTTC
CASSQVQGPVYEQYF
>TRBV6-6|NA|TRBJ1-5|NA
TGTGCCAGCAGTTCAAACGAATATCAGCCCCAGCATTTT
CASSSNEYQPQHF
>TRBV5-1|NA|TRBJ2-1|NA
TGCGCCAGCAGCTTGGGGGACTCCGCCTACAATGAGCAGTTCTTC
CASSLGDSAYNEQFF
>TRBV5-1|once|TRBJ1-1|NA
TGCGCCAGCAGCTTGGAACGGCAGAACACTGAAGCTTTCTTT
CASSLERQNTEAFF
>TRBV9|NA|TRBJ1-2|NA
TGTGCCAGCAGCGTAGAGGACGGGGAGGTTGACACCTTC
CASSVEDGEVDTF
>TRBV19|NA|TRBJ2-7|TRBD1
TGTGCCAGTAGTATGGGACAGGGATCCTACGAGCAGTACTTC
CASSMGQGSYEQYF
>TRBV4-3|NA|TRBJ2-7|NA
TGCGCCAGCAGCCCAAGCCAGGGGGGAGAGCAGTACTTC
CASSPSQGGEQYF
>TRBV15|NA|TRBJ2-1|TRBD2
TGTGCCACCAGCAGAGATTGGGGACTAGCCGGATACAATGAGCAGTTCTTC
CATSRDWGLAGYNEQFF
>TRBV27|NA|TRBJ1-1|NA
TGTGCCAGCAGTATCTTACCCAGGGGTTTTGGCACTGAAGCTTTCTTT
CASSILPRGFGTEAFF
>TRBV4-3|NA|TRBJ1-1|NA
TGCGCCAGCAGCCAACACAGGAGCCTGATGAACACTGAAGCTTTCTTT
CASSQHRSLMNTEAFF
>TRBV27|NA|TRBJ1-1|TRBD1
TGTGCCAGCACCAGACAGGGAGTTAACACTGAAGCTTTCTTT
CASTRQGVNTEAFF